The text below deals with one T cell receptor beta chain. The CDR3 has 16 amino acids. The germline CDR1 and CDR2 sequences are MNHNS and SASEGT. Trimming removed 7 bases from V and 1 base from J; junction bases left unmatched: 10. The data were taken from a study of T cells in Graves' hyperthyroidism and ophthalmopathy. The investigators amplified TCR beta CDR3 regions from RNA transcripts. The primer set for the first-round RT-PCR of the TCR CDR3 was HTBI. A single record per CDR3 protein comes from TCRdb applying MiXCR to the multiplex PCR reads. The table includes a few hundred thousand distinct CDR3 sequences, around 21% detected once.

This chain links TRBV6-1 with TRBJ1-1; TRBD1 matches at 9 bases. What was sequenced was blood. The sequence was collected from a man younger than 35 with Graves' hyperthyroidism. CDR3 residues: CASITGGAGRNTEAFF. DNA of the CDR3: TGTGCCAGCATAACAGGGGGCGCGGGACGGAACACTGAAGCTTTCTTT.